This T cell receptor (beta chain) was sequenced for a study of cytomegalovirus exposure and HLA in healthy donors. Amplification used 60 Vbeta primers and 13 Jbeta primers. TCRdb's table, derived via immunoSEQ multiplex PCR, lists solely in-frame clones and lacks some. Among 150,000 to 200,000 clones listed, more than 75% were seen once. The donors were healthy bone marrow donors. CDR1 and CDR2 (germline): LGHNA, YNFKEQ. Trimming stripped 4 bases from V and 4 bases from J, with 16 bases between. The CDR3 runs to 15 residues. This clonotype was sampled from a woman in her late teens or twenties in good health and CMV-seronegative. The sequenced material came from PBMCs. The V call is TRBV4-2, the J call TRBJ2-5; weak D call: TRBD2 (5 bases). The CDR3 is CASSPGGWERETQYF. In DNA, the CDR3 is TGTGCCAGCAGCCCAGGTGGCTGGGAGAGAGAGACCCAGTACTTC.